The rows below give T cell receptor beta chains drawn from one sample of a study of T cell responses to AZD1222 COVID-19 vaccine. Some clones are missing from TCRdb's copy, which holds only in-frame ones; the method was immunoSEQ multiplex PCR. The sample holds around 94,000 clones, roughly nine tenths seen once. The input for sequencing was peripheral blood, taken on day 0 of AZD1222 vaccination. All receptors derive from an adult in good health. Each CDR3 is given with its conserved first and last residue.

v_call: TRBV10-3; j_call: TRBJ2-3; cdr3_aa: CAISDLGGADTQYF
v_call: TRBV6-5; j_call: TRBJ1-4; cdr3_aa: CASSYSRGGSGEKLFF
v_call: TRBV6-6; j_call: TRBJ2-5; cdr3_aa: CASRPLPGTTETQYF
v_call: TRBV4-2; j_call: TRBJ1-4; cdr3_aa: CASSLEGAGAQYEKLFF
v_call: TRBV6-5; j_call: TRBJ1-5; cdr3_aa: CAVGRGNPNQPQHF
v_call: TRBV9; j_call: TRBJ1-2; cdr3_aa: CASSPPDGLRSYTF
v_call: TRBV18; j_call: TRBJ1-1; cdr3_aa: CASSPAGNTEAFF
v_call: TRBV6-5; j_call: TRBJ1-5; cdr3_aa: CASSLYRERQPQHF
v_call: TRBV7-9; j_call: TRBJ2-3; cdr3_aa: CASSSLPSTVKDTQYF
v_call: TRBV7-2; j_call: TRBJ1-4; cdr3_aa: CASSSRWETATNEKLFF
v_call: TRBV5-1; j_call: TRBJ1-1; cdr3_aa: CASRLLVWENTEAFF
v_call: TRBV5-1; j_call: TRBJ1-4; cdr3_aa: CASSVTGWDEKLFF
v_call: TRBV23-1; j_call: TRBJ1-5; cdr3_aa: CASSQSDRAFNQPQHF
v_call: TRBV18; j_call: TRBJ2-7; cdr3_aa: CASSPTGTSGGDEQYF
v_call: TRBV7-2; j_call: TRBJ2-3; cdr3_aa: CASSFGGGDTQYF
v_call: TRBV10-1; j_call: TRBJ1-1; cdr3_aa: CASSQGGELNTEAFF
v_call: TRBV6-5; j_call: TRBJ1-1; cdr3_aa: CASSSAPGQRAFF
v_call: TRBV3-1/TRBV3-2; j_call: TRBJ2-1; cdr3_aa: CASSQDHEQFF
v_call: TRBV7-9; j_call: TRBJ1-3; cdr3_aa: CASSLVDTIYF
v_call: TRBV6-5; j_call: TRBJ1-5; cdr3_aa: CASKAHQPQHF
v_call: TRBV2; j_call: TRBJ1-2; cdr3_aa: CASRPLGQGLDGYTF
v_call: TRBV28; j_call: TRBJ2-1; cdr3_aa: CASSLSSGGGANEQFF
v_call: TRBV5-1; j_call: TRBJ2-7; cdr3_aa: CASSPDKHEQYF
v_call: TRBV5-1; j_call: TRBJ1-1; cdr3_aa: CASSSAPASTEAFF
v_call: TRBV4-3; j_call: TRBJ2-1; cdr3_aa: CASSQDTSEGNEQFF
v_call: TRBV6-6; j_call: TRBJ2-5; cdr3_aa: CASSSRQGGETQYF
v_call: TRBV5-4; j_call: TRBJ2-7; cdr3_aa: CASSWDRGQEQYF
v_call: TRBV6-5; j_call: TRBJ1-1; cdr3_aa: CASSSTKAFF
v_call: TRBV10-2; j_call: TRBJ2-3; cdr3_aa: CASSEAGLAGKDTQYF
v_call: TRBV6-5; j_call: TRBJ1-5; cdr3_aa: CASRNSQGTNQPQHF
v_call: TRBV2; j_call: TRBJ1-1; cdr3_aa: CASSAQAGNTEAFF
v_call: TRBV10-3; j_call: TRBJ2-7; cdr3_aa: CAISENYEQYF
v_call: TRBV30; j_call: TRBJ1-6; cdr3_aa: CAWSRDRGYSPLHF